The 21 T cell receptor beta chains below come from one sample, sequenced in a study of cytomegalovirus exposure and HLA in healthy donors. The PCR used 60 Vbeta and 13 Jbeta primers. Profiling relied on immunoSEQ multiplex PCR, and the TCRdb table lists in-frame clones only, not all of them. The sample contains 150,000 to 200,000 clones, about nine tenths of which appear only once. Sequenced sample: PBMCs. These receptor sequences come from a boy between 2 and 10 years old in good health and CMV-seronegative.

CDR3 nucleotide sequence: TGCGCCAGCAGCCCGGACAGGGCCGGAGGGGAGCTGTTTTTT. Its protein is CASSPDRAGGELFF. This sequence joins TRBV5-1 and TRBJ2-2; 8 nucleotides agree with TRBD1. The germline V gene encodes CDR1 SGHRS and CDR2 YFSETQ. The CDR3 sequence is 14 residues long. V shed 4 bases, J shed 8 bases, and the junction held 7 bases outside the gene matches. Using reference TRBV5-1 and TRBJ2-2 for the parts outside the CDR3, the full variable domain is KAGVTQTPRYLIKTRGQQVTLSCSPISGHRSVSWYQQTPGQGLQFLFEYFSETQRNKGNFPGRFSGRQFSNSRSEMNVSTLELGDSALYLCASSPDRAGGELFFGEGSRLTVL.

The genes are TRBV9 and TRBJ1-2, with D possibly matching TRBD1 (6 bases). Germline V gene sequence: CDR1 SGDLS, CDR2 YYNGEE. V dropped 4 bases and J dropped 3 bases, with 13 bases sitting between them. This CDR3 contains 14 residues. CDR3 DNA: TGTGCCAGCAGCACTGCAGGGGCCCACTATGGCTACACCTTC. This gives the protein CASSTAGAHYGYTF.

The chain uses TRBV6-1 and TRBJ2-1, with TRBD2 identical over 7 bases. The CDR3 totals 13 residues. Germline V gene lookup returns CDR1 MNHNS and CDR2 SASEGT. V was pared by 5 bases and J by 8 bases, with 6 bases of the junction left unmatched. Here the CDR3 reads CASSKLAIDEQFF. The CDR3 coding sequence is TGTGCCAGCAGTAAACTAGCGATCGATGAGCAGTTCTTC.

CDR3 DNA sequence: TGTGCCAGCAGCTTTAGAGGGAACTCACCCCTCCACTTT. Its protein is CASSFRGNSPLHF. The chain joins TRBV5-6 to TRBJ1-6; no definite D call. The V end lost 2 bases, the J end lost 10 bases, and 10 bases lay between the germline ends. This CDR3 is 13 amino acids long. Germline V lookup: CDR1 SGHDT, CDR2 YYEEEE.

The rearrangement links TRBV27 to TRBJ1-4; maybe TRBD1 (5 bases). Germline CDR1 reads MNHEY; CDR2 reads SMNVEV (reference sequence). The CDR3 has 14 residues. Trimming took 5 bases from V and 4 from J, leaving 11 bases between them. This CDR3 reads CASSRGGYNEKLFF. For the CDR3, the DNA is TGTGCCAGCAGTAGGGGAGGTTATAATGAAAAACTGTTTTTT.

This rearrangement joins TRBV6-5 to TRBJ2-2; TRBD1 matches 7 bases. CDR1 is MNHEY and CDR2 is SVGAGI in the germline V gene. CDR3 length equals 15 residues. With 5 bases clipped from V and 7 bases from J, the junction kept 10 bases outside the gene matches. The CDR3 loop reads CASSVQGRFDGELFF. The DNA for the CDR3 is TGTGCCAGCAGTGTACAGGGGCGATTCGACGGGGAGCTGTTTTTT.

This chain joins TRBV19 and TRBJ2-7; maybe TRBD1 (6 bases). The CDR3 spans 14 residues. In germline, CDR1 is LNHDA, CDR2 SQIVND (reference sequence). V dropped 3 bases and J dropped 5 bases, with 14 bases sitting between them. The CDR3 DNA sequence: TGTGCCAGTAGTATTAGGGGGACCGCTAACGAGCAGTACTTC. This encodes CASSIRGTANEQYF.

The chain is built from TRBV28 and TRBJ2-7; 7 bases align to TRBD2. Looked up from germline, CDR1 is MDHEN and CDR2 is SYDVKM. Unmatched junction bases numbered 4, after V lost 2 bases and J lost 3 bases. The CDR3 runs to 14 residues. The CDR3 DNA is TGTGCCAGCAGTTTAGGGAGGGCCGGCTACGAGCAGTACTTC. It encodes CASSLGRAGYEQYF.

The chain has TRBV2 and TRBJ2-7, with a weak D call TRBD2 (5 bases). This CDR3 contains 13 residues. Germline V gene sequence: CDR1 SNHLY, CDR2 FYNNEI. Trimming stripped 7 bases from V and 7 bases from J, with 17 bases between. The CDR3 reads CASNGVDQAEQYF. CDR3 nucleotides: TGTGCCAGCAACGGGGTGGACCAGGCGGAGCAGTACTTC.

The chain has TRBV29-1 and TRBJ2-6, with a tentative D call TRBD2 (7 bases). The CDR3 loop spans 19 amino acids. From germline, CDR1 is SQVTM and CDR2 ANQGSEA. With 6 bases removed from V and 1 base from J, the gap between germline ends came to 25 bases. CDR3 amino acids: CSVPSQRGGAISGANVLTF. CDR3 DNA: TGCAGCGTCCCTAGTCAGAGGGGGGGGGCTATATCTGGGGCCAACGTCCTGACTTTC.

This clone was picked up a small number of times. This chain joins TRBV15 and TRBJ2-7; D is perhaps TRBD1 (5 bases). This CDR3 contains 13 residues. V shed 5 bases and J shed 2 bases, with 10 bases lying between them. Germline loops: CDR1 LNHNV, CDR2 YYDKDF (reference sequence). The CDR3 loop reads CATSRGATYEQYF. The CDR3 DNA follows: TGTGCCACCAGCCGTGGGGCCACCTACGAGCAGTACTTC.

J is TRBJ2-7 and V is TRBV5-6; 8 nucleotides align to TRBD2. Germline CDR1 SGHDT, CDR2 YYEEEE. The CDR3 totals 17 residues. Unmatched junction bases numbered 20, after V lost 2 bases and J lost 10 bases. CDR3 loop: CASSFGEAPLRGDGQYF. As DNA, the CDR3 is TGTGCCAGCAGCTTCGGGGAGGCGCCCTTGCGGGGGGACGGCCAGTACTTC. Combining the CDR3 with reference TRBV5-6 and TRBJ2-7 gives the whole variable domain DAGVTQSPTHLIKTRGQQVTLRCSPKSGHDTVSWYQQALGQGPQFIFQYYEEEERQRGNFPDRFSGHQFPNYSSELNVNALLLGDSALYLCASSFGEAPLRGDGQYFGPGTRLTVT.

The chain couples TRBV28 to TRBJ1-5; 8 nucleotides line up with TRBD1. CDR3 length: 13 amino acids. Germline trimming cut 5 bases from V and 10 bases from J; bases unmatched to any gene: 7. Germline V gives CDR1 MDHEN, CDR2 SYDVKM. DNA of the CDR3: TGTGCCAGCAGTGGGACAGGTCCCAAACCCCAGCATTTT. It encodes CASSGTGPKPQHF.

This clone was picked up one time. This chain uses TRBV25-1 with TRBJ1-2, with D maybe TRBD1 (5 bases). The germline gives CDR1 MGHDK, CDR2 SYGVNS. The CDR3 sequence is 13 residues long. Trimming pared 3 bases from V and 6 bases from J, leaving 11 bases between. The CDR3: CASSDLRDNGYTF. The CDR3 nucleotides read TGTGCCAGCAGTGATCTCAGGGATAATGGCTACACCTTC.

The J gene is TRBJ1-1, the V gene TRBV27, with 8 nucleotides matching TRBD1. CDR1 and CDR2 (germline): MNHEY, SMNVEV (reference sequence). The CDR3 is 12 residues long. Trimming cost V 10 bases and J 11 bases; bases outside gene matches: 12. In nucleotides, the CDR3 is TGTGCCATCCTAGACAGGGGCAGGAAGGCTTTCTTT. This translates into CAILDRGRKAFF.

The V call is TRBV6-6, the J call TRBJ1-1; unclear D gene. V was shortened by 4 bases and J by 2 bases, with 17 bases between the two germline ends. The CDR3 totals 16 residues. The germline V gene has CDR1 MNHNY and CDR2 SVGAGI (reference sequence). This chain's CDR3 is CASSSKPGRLNTEAFF. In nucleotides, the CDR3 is TGTGCCAGCAGTTCCAAACCGGGGAGACTCAACACTGAAGCTTTCTTT.

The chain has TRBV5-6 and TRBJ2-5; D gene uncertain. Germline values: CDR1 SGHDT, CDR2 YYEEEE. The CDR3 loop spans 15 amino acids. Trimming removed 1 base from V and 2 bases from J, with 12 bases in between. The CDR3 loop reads CASSLSRAPQETQYF. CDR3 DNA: TGTGCCAGCAGCTTGAGCCGTGCCCCGCAAGAGACCCAGTACTTC.

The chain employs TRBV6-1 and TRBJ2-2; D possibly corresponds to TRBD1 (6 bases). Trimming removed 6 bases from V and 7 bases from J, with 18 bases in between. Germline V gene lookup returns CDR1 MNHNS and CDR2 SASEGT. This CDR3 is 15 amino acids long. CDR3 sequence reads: CASRPLTQGFGELFF. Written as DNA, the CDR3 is TGTGCCAGCAGGCCCCTAACACAGGGCTTCGGGGAGCTGTTTTTT.

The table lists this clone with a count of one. The CDR3, as DNA: TGTGCCAGCAGTGAAGTGGTGACTAGCGGGGAGACCCAGTACTTC. This codes for CASSEVVTSGETQYF. V is TRBV2 and J is TRBJ2-5; 10 nucleotides line up with TRBD2. V shed 1 base and J 5 bases; nucleotides not matched to a gene: 4. CDR3 size: 15 residues. CDR1 is SNHLY and CDR2 is FYNNEI in the germline V gene.

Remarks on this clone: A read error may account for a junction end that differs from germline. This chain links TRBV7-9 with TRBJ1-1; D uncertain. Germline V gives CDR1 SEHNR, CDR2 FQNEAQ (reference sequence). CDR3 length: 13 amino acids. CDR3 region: CSSSRNLNTEAFF. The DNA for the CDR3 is TGTTCCAGCAGCCGAAACTTGAACACTGAAGCTTTCTTT.

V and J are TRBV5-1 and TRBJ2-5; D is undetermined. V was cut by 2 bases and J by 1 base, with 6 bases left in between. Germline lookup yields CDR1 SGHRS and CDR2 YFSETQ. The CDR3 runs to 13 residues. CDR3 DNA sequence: TGCGCCAGCAGCTTAAAACTCCAAGAGACCCAGTACTTC. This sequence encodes CASSLKLQETQYF.